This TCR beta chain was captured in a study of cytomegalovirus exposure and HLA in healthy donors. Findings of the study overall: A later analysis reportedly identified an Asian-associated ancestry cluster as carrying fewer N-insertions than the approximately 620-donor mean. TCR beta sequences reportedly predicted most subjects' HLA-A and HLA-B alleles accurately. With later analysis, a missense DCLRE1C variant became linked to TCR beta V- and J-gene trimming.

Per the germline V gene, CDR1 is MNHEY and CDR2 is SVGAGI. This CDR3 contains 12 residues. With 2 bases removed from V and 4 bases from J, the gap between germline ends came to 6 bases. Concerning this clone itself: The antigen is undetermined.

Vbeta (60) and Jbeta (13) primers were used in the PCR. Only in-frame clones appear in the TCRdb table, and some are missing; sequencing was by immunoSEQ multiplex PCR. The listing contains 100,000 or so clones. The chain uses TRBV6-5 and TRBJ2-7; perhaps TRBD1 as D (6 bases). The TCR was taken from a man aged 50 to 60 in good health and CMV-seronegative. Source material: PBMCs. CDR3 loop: CASSYTGYEQYF. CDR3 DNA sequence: TGTGCCAGCAGTTACACAGGGTACGAGCAGTACTTC.